This TCR beta chain was recovered during a study of cytomegalovirus exposure and HLA in healthy donors. The CDR3 is 14 residues long. Germline V lookup: CDR1 SGHTA, CDR2 FQGNSA. The PCR employed 60 Vbeta primers together with 13 Jbeta primers. Method: immunoSEQ multiplex PCR; TCRdb's copy keeps in-frame clones and lacks some. This table has about 200,000 clones, 80% to 85% appearing once. The source material was PBMCs. V gene TRBV7-2 combines with J gene TRBJ2-5; 10 positions match TRBD2. The closer fit of TRBJ2-7 to the DNA end suggests the J call may be wrong. The clonotype originates from a woman in her fifties or sixties in good health and CMV-seropositive. In DNA, the CDR3 is TGTGCCAGCAGCCGCGGACTAGCGGACTACGAGCAGTACTTC. This encodes CASSRGLADYEQYF.